The 2 T cell receptor beta chains reported below all come from one sample, sequenced in a study of T cells in Graves' hyperthyroidism and ophthalmopathy. Researchers took RNA transcripts and amplified the TCR beta CDR3 regions from them. Initially, a first-round RT-PCR of the TCR CDR3 employed the HTBI primer set. TCRdb ran MiXCR on the multiplex PCR reads and lists one entry per CDR3 protein. The repertoire consists of 660,000 or so distinct CDR3 sequences, with just under 45% occurring once and the leading ten covering 6.5% to 9%. The source material was peripheral blood or thyroid tissue (not recorded which). The receptors were gathered from an adult man with Graves' disease, either hyperthyroidism or ophthalmopathy (not recorded which).

The CDR3 loop is CASSDRTIRKLFF. For the CDR3, the DNA is TGTGCCAGCAGTGATCGGACAATCAGAAAACTGTTTTTT. The chain carries TRBV25-1 and TRBJ1-4, with D perhaps TRBD1 (5 bases). The CDR3 loop spans 13 amino acids. Germline V gives CDR1 MGHDK, CDR2 SYGVNS. The ends were cut back, 3 bases at V and 10 bases at J, with 12 bases in the middle.

This rearrangement joins TRBV6-4 to TRBJ2-5; 10 positions agree with TRBD1. This CDR3 spans 16 amino acids. In germline, CDR1 is MRHNA, CDR2 SNTAGT. V shed 6 bases, J shed 4 bases, and the junction held 11 bases outside the gene matches. The DNA of the CDR3 is TGTGCCAGCAGAACTCCGGGACAGGGGATCGGAGAGACCCAGTACTTC. Its protein product is CASRTPGQGIGETQYF.